This T cell receptor (beta chain) stems from a study of T cell responses to AZD1222 COVID-19 vaccine. The V end was cut by 0 bases, the J end by 7 bases, with 13 bases between. The CDR3 runs to 14 residues. Germline loops: CDR1 LGHDT, CDR2 YNNKEL (reference sequence). Assay: immunoSEQ multiplex PCR; the TCRdb copy retains only in-frame clones and omits some. The table has under 45,000 clones, about 88% seen once. The sequences come from peripheral blood, collected on day 0 of AZD1222 vaccination. This receptor was taken from an adult in good health. The chain recombines TRBV3-1 (or the pseudogene TRBV3-2) with TRBJ2-7; no reliable D call. The CDR3 coding sequence is TGTGCCAGCAGCCAAGATGCCCCGACGTCGGAGCAGTACTTC. It encodes CASSQDAPTSEQYF.